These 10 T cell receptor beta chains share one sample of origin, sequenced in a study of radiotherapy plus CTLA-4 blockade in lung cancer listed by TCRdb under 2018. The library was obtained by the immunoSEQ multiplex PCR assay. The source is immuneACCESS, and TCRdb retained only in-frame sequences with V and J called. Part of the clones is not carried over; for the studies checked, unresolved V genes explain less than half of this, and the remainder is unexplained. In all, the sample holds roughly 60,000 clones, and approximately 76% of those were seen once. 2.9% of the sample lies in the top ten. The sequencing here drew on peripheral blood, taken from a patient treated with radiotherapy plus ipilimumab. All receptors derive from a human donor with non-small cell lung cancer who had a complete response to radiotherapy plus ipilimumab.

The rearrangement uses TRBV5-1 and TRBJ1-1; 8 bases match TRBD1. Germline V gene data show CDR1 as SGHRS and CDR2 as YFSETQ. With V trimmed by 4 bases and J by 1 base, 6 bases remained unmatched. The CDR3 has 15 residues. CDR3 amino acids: CASSPGTGGNTEAFF. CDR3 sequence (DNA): TGCGCCAGCAGCCCGGGGACAGGAGGGAACACTGAAGCTTTCTTT.

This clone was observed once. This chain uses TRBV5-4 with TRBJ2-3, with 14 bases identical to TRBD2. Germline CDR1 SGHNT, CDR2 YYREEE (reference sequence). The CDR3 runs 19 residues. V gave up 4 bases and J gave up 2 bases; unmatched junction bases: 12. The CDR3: CASSRGTSGSAASTDTQYF. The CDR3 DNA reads TGTGCCAGCAGCAGAGGGACTAGCGGGAGTGCGGCCTCCACAGATACGCAGTATTTT. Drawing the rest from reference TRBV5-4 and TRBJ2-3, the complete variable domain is ETGVTQSPTHLIKTRGQQVTLRCSSQSGHNTVSWYQQALGQGPQFIFQYYREEENGRGNFPPRFSGLQFPNYSSELNVNALELDDSALYLCASSRGTSGSAASTDTQYFGPGTRLTVL.

CDR3 in DNA: TGCGCCAGCAGTCACAGGGTCGGCGAGCAGTACTTC. This codes for CASSHRVGEQYF. The genes are TRBV10-2 and TRBJ2-7, with D possibly TRBD1 on 6 matching bases. CDR3 length equals 12 residues. Looked up from germline, CDR1 is WSHSY and CDR2 is SAAADI. V was pared by 5 bases and J by 6 bases, with 11 bases between.

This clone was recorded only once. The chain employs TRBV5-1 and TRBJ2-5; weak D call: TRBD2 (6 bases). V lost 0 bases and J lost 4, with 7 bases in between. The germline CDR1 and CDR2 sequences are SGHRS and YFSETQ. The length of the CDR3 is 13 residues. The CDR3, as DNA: TGCGCCAGCAGCTTGGGGGGAGGAGAGACCCAGTACTTC. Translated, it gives CASSLGGGETQYF.

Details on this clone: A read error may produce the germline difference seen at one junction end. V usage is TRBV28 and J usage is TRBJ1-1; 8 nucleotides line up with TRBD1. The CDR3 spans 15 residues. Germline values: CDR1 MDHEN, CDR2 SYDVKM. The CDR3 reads CASSLAGTGNTEAFF. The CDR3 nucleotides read TGTGCCAGCAGTTTAGCCGGGACAGGAAACACCGAAGCTTTCTTT. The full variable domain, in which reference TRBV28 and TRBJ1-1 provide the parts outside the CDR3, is DVKVTQSSRYLVKRTGEKVFLECVQDMDHENMFWYRQDPGLGLRLIYFSYDVKMKEKGDIPEGYSVSREKKERFSLILESASTNQTSMYLCASSLAGTGNTEAFFGQGTRLTVV.

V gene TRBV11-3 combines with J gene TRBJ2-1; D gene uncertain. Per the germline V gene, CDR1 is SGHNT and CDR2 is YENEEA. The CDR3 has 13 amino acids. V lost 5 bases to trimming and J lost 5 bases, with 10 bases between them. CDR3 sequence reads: CASSLTRNNEQFF. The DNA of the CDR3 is TGTGCCAGCAGCCTTACGCGGAACAATGAGCAGTTCTTC.

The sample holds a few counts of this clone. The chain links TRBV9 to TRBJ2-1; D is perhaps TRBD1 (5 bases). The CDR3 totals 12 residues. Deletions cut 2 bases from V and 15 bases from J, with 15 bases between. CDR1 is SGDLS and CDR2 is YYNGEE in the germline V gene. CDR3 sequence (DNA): TGTGCCAGCAGCGTCCAGGGTGGGGTGCTGTTCTTC. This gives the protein CASSVQGGVLFF. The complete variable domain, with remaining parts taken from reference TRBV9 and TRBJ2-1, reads DSGVTQTPKHLITATGQRVTLRCSPRSGDLSVYWYQQSLDQGLQFLIQYYNGEERAKGNILERFSAQQFPDLHSELNLSSLELGDSALYFCASSVQGGVLFFGPGTRLTVL.

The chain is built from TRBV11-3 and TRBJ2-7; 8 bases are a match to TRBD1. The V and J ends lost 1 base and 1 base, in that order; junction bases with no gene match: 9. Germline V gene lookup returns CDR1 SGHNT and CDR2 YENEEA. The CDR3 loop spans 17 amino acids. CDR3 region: CASSLGGAGGASYEQYF. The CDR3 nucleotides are TGTGCCAGCAGCTTAGGAGGGGCAGGGGGCGCTTCCTACGAGCAGTACTTC.

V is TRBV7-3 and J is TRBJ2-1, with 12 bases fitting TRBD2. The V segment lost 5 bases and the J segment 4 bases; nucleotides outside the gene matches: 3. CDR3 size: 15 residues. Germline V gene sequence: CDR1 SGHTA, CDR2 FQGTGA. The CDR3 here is CASSKTSGGYNEQFF. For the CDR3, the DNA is TGTGCCAGCAGCAAGACTAGCGGGGGTTACAATGAGCAGTTCTTC.

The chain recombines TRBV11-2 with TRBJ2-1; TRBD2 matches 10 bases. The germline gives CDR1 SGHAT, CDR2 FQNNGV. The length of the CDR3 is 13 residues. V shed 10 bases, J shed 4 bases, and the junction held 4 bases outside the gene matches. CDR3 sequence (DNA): TGTGCCATACTAGCGGGAAGATACAATGAGCAGTTCTTC. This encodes CAILAGRYNEQFF.